Each of the 4 T cell receptor beta chains below was sequenced from the same sample in a study of blood T cell repertoires in COVID-19. Assay used: immunoSEQ multiplex PCR; TCRdb lists only in-frame clones, some missing. The repertoire holds about 100,000 clones, around 90% seen once, with under 8.5% in the top ten. Input material: peripheral blood. These receptors were obtained from a man aged 18 to 30 with COVID-19, enrolled during active disease.

This chain uses TRBV9 with TRBJ2-7; D possibly corresponds to TRBD1 (7 bases). Deletions cut 4 bases from V and 6 bases from J, with 23 bases between. Germline assignment: CDR1 SGDLS and CDR2 YYNGEE. The CDR3 has 16 residues. DNA for the CDR3: TGTGCCAGCAGCCCCAGAGCCGGGACAGCGGGCCCCGAGCAGTACTTC. Amino acids: CASSPRAGTAGPEQYF.

The chain recombines TRBV5-4 with TRBJ1-2; 7 bases are a match to TRBD1. The trim removed 0 bases at V and 0 bases at J, leaving 5 bases unmatched. Germline V lookup: CDR1 SGHNT, CDR2 YYREEE (reference sequence). CDR3 length equals 16 residues. The CDR3: CASSLEGAQTNYGYTF. The CDR3 coding sequence is TGTGCCAGCAGCTTGGAGGGGGCACAAACTAACTATGGCTACACCTTC.

The chain recombines TRBV28 with TRBJ1-2; tentatively, D is TRBD1 (5 bases). Germline V CDR1 and CDR2: MDHEN, SYDVKM. Trimming cost V 2 bases and J 14 bases, with 15 bases left between them. This CDR3 is built from 12 residues. This CDR3 is CASSLEFTGTTF. The CDR3, as DNA: TGTGCCAGCAGTTTAGAGTTCACCGGGACTACCTTC.

This clone was seen a single time. The rearrangement joins TRBV3-1 (or the pseudogene TRBV3-2) to TRBJ1-4; possibly TRBD1 for D (5 bases). This CDR3 is 14 amino acids long. In germline, CDR1 is LGHDT, CDR2 YNNKEL (reference sequence). Trimming took off 0 bases at V and 8 bases at J, with 10 bases between the two ends. CDR3 nucleotide sequence: TGTGCCAGCAGCCAAGACGGGGGTCCCGAAAAACTGTTTTTT. Amino acids: CASSQDGGPEKLFF.